This T cell receptor beta chain originates from a study of blood T cell repertoires in COVID-19. Study at large: The analysed material was cDNA or gDNA that came from T cells, B-cell-depleted T cells, or PBMCs.

Profiling relied on immunoSEQ multiplex PCR, and the TCRdb table lists in-frame clones only, not all of them. This sample carries about 180,000 clones, 75% to 90% of them seen once, and the ten largest clones take 6.2%. This clone was counted a few times. Everyone who took part was roughly 18 to 89 years old, and they came from about 23 US areas. Participants had their cohort set by participant-reported clinical history. Donors of Cohort 3 who recovered were those that had two negative PCRs, clearance, or symptom resolution. Between the trimmed V and J ends, which lost 5 bases and 6 bases, there was a span of 16 bases. CDR3 length equals 14 residues. Germline V gives CDR1 MNHNY, CDR2 SVGAGI (reference sequence).

What was sequenced was PBMCs or T cells enriched from blood (not recorded which). The chain recombines TRBV6-6 with TRBJ1-1, with D unresolved. This sequence was found in a man between 35 and 55 years old who had recovered from COVID-19. CDR3 sequence: CASSPPAGSSEAFF. The DNA of the CDR3 is TGTGCCAGCAGTCCTCCCGCGGGTTCATCTGAAGCTTTCTTT.